The clone carrying this TCR beta chain showed up many times. Time point defined: newly diagnosed GD, antithyroid drugs for less than 3 months. The TCR library was made from RNA extracted from PBMCs. These data belong to a study of regulatory T cells in long-lasting Graves disease. Study-level background: Newly diagnosed Graves' patients had taken antithyroid drugs under 3 months.

Through Arm-PCR of CDR3 regions and iRepertoire HTBI primers, TCR beta libraries were built. Each CDR3 protein gets one entry after TCRdb re-called the multiplex PCR reads with MiXCR. This sample yields about 430,000 distinct CDR3 sequences, of which approximately 15% are seen a single time; about 8.2% belongs to the top ten. There are 11 residues in the CDR3. Germline V gives CDR1 GTSNPN, CDR2 SVGIG (reference sequence). V trimming: 3 bases; J trimming: 7 bases; junction bases outside the gene matches: 3. These records were also assigned to another study, of T cells in Graves' hyperthyroidism and ophthalmopathy.

The chain combines TRBV30 with TRBJ2-7, with 7 bases identical to TRBD1. The sequencing used peripheral blood mononuclear cells (PBMCs), collected at new diagnosis, from a patient treated with antithyroid drugs. This sequence originates from a woman aged 40-49 years with Graves disease. CDR3 bases: TGTGCCTGGAGGAGGGGGCTTGAGCAGTACTTC. Translating it yields CAWRRGLEQYF.